This record concerns one T cell receptor beta chain sequence. Its specificity is unknown. This record comes from a study of PD-1 blockade in classical Hodgkin lymphoma. Brentuximab vedotin exposure varied among the patients, all of whom had relapsed after autologous stem cell transplantation. Here immunoSEQ multiplex PCR was the method, and the copy in TCRdb shows in-frame clones only, minus some. The sample holds tens of thousands of clones; roughly 80% are singletons and the top ten take around 17%. Points from the study as a whole: Patients starting nivolumab under 1 year after ASCT were excluded. Similar baseline diversity was found in complete responders and newly diagnosed patients. By C4D1, diversity of CD4+ TCRs had risen significantly, whereas that of CD8+ TCRs had not.

The starting material was peripheral blood mononuclear cells (PBMCs), obtained at baseline. The TCR comes from a human donor with classical Hodgkin lymphoma.

The CDR3 region has the DNA TGCGCCAGCAGCCAAGAGGGCAGGAGCTCCTACAATGAGCAGTTCTTC. It encodes CASSQEGRSSYNEQFF. This sequence joins TRBV4-1 and TRBJ2-1; D not resolved. Germline lookup yields CDR1 MGHRA and CDR2 YSYEKL. There are 16 residues in the CDR3. The ends were cut back, 0 bases at V and 0 bases at J, with 9 bases in the middle.